Listed below are T cell receptor beta chains from one sample, sequenced in a study of regulatory and conventional T cells in RAG deficiency. Profiling relied on immunoSEQ multiplex PCR, and the TCRdb table lists in-frame clones only, not all of them. The sample holds under 7,000 clones, just under 95% seen once. Sequencing was carried out using CD8+ T cells sorted from blood. The receptors stem from a human donor with RAG deficiency presenting as severe combined immunodeficiency. Both conserved end residues are part of each CDR3.

TRBV7-9,TRBJ2-5,CASSLAEETQYF
TRBV29-1,TRBJ2-6,CSVEEQGAGANVLTF
TRBV6-5,TRBJ2-5,CASSYPTGVKGETQYF
TRBV4-1,TRBJ2-2,CASSQERGIPLGTGELFF
TRBV6-5,TRBJ2-6,CASREVFSGANVLTF
TRBV11-3,TRBJ2-1,CASSLAGGYNEQFF
TRBV6-5,TRBJ2-7,CASRTSGSEQYF
TRBV9,TRBJ2-3,CASTPGGASTDTQYF
TRBV27,TRBJ2-3,CASEDRATDTQYF
TRBV13,TRBJ1-2,CASSFRTGYGYTF
TRBV7-9,TRBJ2-4,CASSSALAKNIQYF
TRBV27,TRBJ2-7,CASSPPGLDQYF
TRBV19,TRBJ2-5,CASRLTGLYQETQYF
TRBV9,TRBJ2-7,CASSVASSYEQYF
TRBV27,TRBJ2-1,CASSSSHNEQFF
TRBV27,TRBJ2-1,CASSRGNEQFF
TRBV7-9,TRBJ1-2,CASSLDPLTDGYTF
TRBV9,TRBJ2-7,CASSPSSYEQYF
TRBV9,TRBJ2-7,CASSPRTGYEQYF
TRBV7-9,TRBJ2-4,CASSLDSNIQYF
TRBV10-3,TRBJ2-2,CAISSPLQGETGELFF
TRBV13,TRBJ1-4,CASSRSHMGKLFF
TRBV19,TRBJ2-7,CASSPGISYEQYF
TRBV2,TRBJ2-7,CASIPGQGLYEQYF